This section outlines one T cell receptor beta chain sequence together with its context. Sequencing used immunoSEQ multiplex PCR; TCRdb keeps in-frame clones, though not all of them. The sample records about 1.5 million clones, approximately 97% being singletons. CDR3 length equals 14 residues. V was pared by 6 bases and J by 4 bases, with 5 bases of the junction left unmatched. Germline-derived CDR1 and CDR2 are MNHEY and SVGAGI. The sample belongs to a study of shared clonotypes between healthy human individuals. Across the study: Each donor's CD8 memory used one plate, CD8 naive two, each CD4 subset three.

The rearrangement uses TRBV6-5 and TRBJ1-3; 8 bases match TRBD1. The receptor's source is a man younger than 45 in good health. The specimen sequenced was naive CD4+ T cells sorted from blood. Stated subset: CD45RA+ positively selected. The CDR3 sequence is CASSRGTGGNTIYF. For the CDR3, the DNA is TGTGCCAGCAGCCGGGGGACAGGAGGAAACACCATATATTTT.